This T cell receptor beta chain was retrieved from a study of CXCR3-negative and CXCR3-positive naive CD8 T cells. Looking at the study overall: Collectively, the libraries yielded approximately 140 million TRB reads in total, at about 1.5 +/- 0.3 million per library.

Findings of the study overall: Naive subsets expressed similar surface CD5; TRB CDR3 features served to infer TCR strength. Once cells were cryopreserved, CXCR3 expression went down partly, and most assays used fresh PBMCs.

Points on this clonotype: Its antigen is undetermined.

This CDR3 has 14 amino acids. The germline V gene has CDR1 SEHNR and CDR2 FQNEAQ (reference sequence). All CD8+ T cell subsets were sorted in triplicate at 300,000 cells each. UMI-labeled 5' RACE TRB cDNA libraries were prepared from the cells. TCRdb re-called the 5' RACE reads and catalogs CDR3 proteins one per entry, DNA excluded. There are 30,000 to 40,000 distinct CDR3 sequences in the sample, with roughly 15% held by the top ten. The chain links TRBV7-9 to TRBJ1-1; checking the TCRdb D call of TRBD1 is not possible without DNA. Sequencing was done on a sample of memory CD8+ T cells from blood. This receptor was obtained from a human donor in good health. Some clones in this sample may be carry-over from other donors' samples. The chain's CDR3 is CASSQGQGSTEAFF.